A single sample gave rise to the 24 T cell receptor beta chains below, sequenced in a study of OX40 agonist ivuxolimab in advanced cancers. TCRdb's table, derived via immunoSEQ multiplex PCR, lists solely in-frame clones and lacks some. This sample has 15,000 to 20,000 clones; around 80% occur once, and the top ten carry around a quarter. The sample consisted of CD4+ or CD8+ T cells sorted from blood, taken in a trial of the OX40 agonist ivuxolimab. These receptors came from an adult with an advanced solid tumor such as melanoma, head and neck, liver or kidney cancer.

This chain connects TRBV6-5 to TRBJ2-5; 8 bases match TRBD1. Germline-derived CDR1 and CDR2 are MNHEY and SVGAGI. V dropped 6 bases and J dropped 5; count of bases not matched to a gene: 5. CDR3 size: 13 residues. CDR3 in amino acids: CASRGQAVETQYF. As DNA, the CDR3 is TGTGCCAGCAGGGGACAGGCTGTGGAGACCCAGTACTTC.

The CDR3 region is CATSSPAQGSAGANVLTF. CDR3 in DNA: TGTGCCACCAGCTCCCCGGCCCAGGGGTCGGCTGGGGCCAACGTCCTGACTTTC. The V gene is TRBV15, the J gene TRBJ2-6; possibly TRBD1 for D (6 bases). Trimming left V 5 bases short and J 2 bases short, with 19 bases between. Germline V gene data show CDR1 as LNHNV and CDR2 as YYDKDF (reference sequence). The length of the CDR3 is 18 residues.

The genes are TRBV5-1 and TRBJ2-1; D remains unclear. The CDR3 covers 12 residues. The V end lost 3 bases, the J end lost 9 bases, and 10 bases lay between the germline ends. CDR1 and CDR2 (germline): SGHRS, YFSETQ. In DNA, the CDR3 is TGCGCCAGCAGCTCCGAGAGAGTTGAGCAGTTCTTC. Encoded protein: CASSSERVEQFF.

The rearrangement uses TRBV9 and TRBJ1-5; a possible D gene is TRBD1 (5 bases). Looked up from germline, CDR1 is SGDLS and CDR2 is YYNGEE. The CDR3 covers 14 residues. V gave up 1 base and J gave up 6 bases, with 11 bases separating them. The CDR3 bases are TGTGCCAGCAGCGTATGGCCAGGGCCTCAGCCCCAGCATTTT. Translation gives CASSVWPGPQPQHF.

V is TRBV7-2 and J is TRBJ1-5, with a tentative D call TRBD1 (5 bases). There are 15 residues in the CDR3. Germline lookup yields CDR1 SGHTA and CDR2 FQGNSA. V shed 0 bases and J shed 8 bases, with 14 bases lying between them. CDR3 DNA sequence: TGTGCCAGCAGCTTAGCCATTCAGGGACTGGAGCCCCAGCATTTT. Protein product: CASSLAIQGLEPQHF.

The chain uses TRBV27 and TRBJ2-2; the D is unclear. The CDR3 length is 12 residues. Germline V gives CDR1 MNHEY, CDR2 SMNVEV (reference sequence). The ends were cut back, 2 bases at V and 4 bases at J, with 2 bases in the middle. In DNA form, the CDR3 reads TGTGCCAGCAGTTTAAGCACCGGGGAGCTGTTTTTT. Protein product: CASSLSTGELFF.

Worth noting for this clone: A junction end diverges from the germline sequence, so it may reflect a read error. The gene calls are TRBV20-1 and TRBJ1-2; D gene unclear. Germline V CDR1 and CDR2: DFQATT, SNEGSKA (reference sequence). The CDR3 totals 10 residues. The chain's CDR3 is CSARDYGYTF. The CDR3 DNA sequence: TGCAGTGCCAGAGACTATGGCTACACCTTC.

There are a few counts of this clone. The chain has TRBV7-6 and TRBJ2-3; 10 nucleotides align to TRBD2. Germline V lookup: CDR1 SGHVS, CDR2 FNYEAQ. This CDR3 has 16 residues. Losses at the gene ends were 5 bases for V and 2 bases for J; bases not matched to a gene: 7. CDR3 region: CASSPAGLAVTDTQYF. The CDR3 DNA sequence: TGTGCCAGCAGCCCCGCCGGACTAGCGGTCACAGATACGCAGTATTTT.

In its sample, this clone is large. Additional DNA sequences in this sample encode the identical CDR3. The chain combines TRBV5-1 with TRBJ2-7; the D gene is possibly TRBD1 (7 bases). The germline V gene encodes CDR1 SGHRS and CDR2 YFSETQ. CDR3 length: 15 amino acids. Trimming removed 2 bases from V and 1 base from J, with 13 bases in between. CDR3 protein: CASSFAQGGSYEQYF. The CDR3 DNA reads as TGCGCCAGCAGCTTCGCGCAGGGGGGATCCTACGAGCAGTACTTC.

The chain links TRBV4-1 to TRBJ1-2; D remains ambiguous. Between the trimmed V and J ends, which lost 2 bases and 6 bases, there was a span of 10 bases. Per the germline V gene, CDR1 is MGHRA and CDR2 is YSYEKL. The CDR3 runs to 13 residues. CDR3 DNA: TGCGCCAGCAGCCAAACTGACTGGGATGGCTACACCTTC. This encodes CASSQTDWDGYTF.

The sample holds one count of this clone. The junction departs from the called germline gene at one end, perhaps through a read error. V gene TRBV19 combines with J gene TRBJ2-1, with 9 bases fitting TRBD2. The CDR3 is 15 amino acids. From germline, CDR1 is LNHDA and CDR2 SQIVND (reference sequence). As DNA, the CDR3 is TGTGCCAGTAGTATTAGCGGGAGCTCCCACAATGAGCAGTTCTTC. This sequence encodes CASSISGSSHNEQFF.

This clone turned up a few times. The V call is TRBV27, the J call TRBJ2-1; D tentatively fits TRBD1 or TRBD2 (5 bases each). The ends were cut back, 7 bases at V and 2 bases at J, with 15 bases in the middle. Germline CDR1 MNHEY, CDR2 SMNVEV (reference sequence). CDR3 length: 15 amino acids. The CDR3 reads CASTVGRATYNEQFF. In DNA, the CDR3 is TGTGCCAGCACGGTGGGACGAGCGACCTACAATGAGCAGTTCTTC.

J is TRBJ2-3 and V is TRBV7-9; tentative D call: TRBD1 (5 bases). The CDR3 contains 14 residues. Trimming took 5 bases from V and 5 from J, leaving 14 bases between them. Germline CDR1 SEHNR, CDR2 FQNEAQ (reference sequence). CDR3 residues: CASSTSSGKDTQYF. The CDR3 DNA is TGTGCCAGCAGCACAAGTTCAGGGAAAGATACGCAGTATTTT. The whole variable domain, filled in from reference TRBV7-9 and TRBJ2-3, reads DTGVSQNPRHKITKRGQNVTFRCDPISEHNRLYWYRQTLGQGPEFLTYFQNEAQLEKSRLLSDRFSAERPKGSFSTLEIQRTEQGDSAMYLCASSTSSGKDTQYFGPGTRLTVL.

This clone was detected a few times. The chain combines TRBV30 with TRBJ1-1, with a possible D match to TRBD1 (6 bases). Germline V gene sequence: CDR1 GTSNPN, CDR2 SVGIG (reference sequence). The V and J ends lost 0 bases and 5 bases respectively, with 13 bases between them. The CDR3 runs 14 residues. CDR3 nucleotide sequence: TGTGCCTGGAGTGTAAGGGGGTTCGGAACTGAAGCTTTCTTT. This encodes CAWSVRGFGTEAFF.

This clone has just a few counts. This rearrangement joins TRBV19 to TRBJ2-7; TRBD1 is a possible D gene (5 bases). This CDR3 is built from 15 residues. V was clipped by 5 bases and J by 1 base, with 15 bases between them. Per the germline V gene, CDR1 is LNHDA and CDR2 is SQIVND (reference sequence). Here the CDR3 reads CASSPSPQASYEQYF. The DNA for the CDR3 is TGTGCCAGTAGTCCCTCCCCACAGGCATCCTACGAGCAGTACTTC.

The chain carries TRBV4-1 and TRBJ2-1; 8 bases fit TRBD2. Germline values: CDR1 MGHRA, CDR2 YSYEKL. This CDR3 region has 15 residues. V shed 4 bases, J shed 8 bases, and the junction held 10 bases outside the gene matches. The CDR3 loop is CASSLGKAGGYEQFF. The CDR3 DNA reads TGCGCCAGCAGCCTGGGGAAGGCGGGAGGCTATGAGCAGTTCTTC.

In DNA, the CDR3 is TGTGCCAGCAGCGCCGAATCCCGGGATCCTCCAAGGGATACGCAGTATTTT. This sequence encodes CASSAESRDPPRDTQYF. This chain connects TRBV9 to TRBJ2-3; tentatively, D is TRBD2 (5 bases). Germline loops: CDR1 SGDLS, CDR2 YYNGEE. The V end lost 3 bases, the J end lost 6 bases, and 23 bases lay between the germline ends. The CDR3 consists of 17 residues.

J is TRBJ2-7 and V is TRBV14; 8 bases map to TRBD1. The ends lost 1 base at V and 2 bases at J; junction bases unmatched: 1. CDR1 is SGHDN, CDR2 FVKESK, per germline. This CDR3 region has 14 residues. The CDR3 coding sequence is TGTGCCAGCAGCCAAGCAGGGGGCCCCTACGAGCAGTACTTC. Protein: CASSQAGGPYEQYF.

The V gene is TRBV5-6, the J gene TRBJ1-2; 8 bases agree with TRBD1. CDR1 SGHDT and CDR2 YYEEEE come from the germline V gene. The CDR3 length is 15 residues. The trim removed 3 bases at V and 5 bases at J, leaving 9 bases unmatched. For the CDR3, the DNA is TGTGCCAGCAGCTCGGGGAGGCAGGGGGCATATGGCTACACCTTC. It codes for CASSSGRQGAYGYTF.

This sequence joins TRBV7-6 and TRBJ2-7, with 8 bases aligning to TRBD1. V dropped 5 bases and J dropped 6; count of bases not matched to a gene: 6. The germline V gene encodes CDR1 SGHVS and CDR2 FNYEAQ. The CDR3 loop spans 13 amino acids. CDR3 coding DNA: TGTGCCAGCAGCCCGGACAGGGTAGGCGAGCAGTACTTC. It translates to CASSPDRVGEQYF.

The J gene is TRBJ2-3, the V gene TRBV7-9, with a possible D match to TRBD2 (6 bases). CDR3 length: 15 residues. Trimming shortened V by 3 bases and J by 3 bases, and 13 bases separated the two germline ends. Germline lookup yields CDR1 SEHNR and CDR2 FQNEAQ (reference sequence). The CDR3: CASSFRLERTDTQYF. CDR3 nucleotide sequence: TGTGCCAGCAGCTTTCGACTAGAACGGACAGATACGCAGTATTTT.

The chain has TRBV4-1 and TRBJ1-5; D remains unclear. The germline V gene encodes CDR1 MGHRA and CDR2 YSYEKL. The CDR3 loop spans 13 amino acids. V was cut by 5 bases and J by 7 bases, with 12 bases left in between. The chain's CDR3 is CASSKSAGQPQHF. The CDR3 nucleotides read TGCGCCAGCAGCAAGTCCGCGGGGCAGCCCCAGCATTTT.

V gene TRBV13 combines with J gene TRBJ2-1, with D possibly being TRBD2 (5 bases). The CDR3 extends over 15 amino acids. V was pared by 5 bases and J by 7 bases, with 18 bases between. From germline, CDR1 is PRHDT and CDR2 FYEKMQ (reference sequence). The CDR3: CASSASGLALNEQFF. CDR3 sequence (DNA): TGTGCCAGCAGCGCCTCGGGGTTAGCGCTTAATGAGCAGTTCTTC. The full variable domain, rest sourced from reference TRBV13 and TRBJ2-1, is AAGVIQSPRHLIKEKRETATLKCYPIPRHDTVYWYQQGPGQDPQFLISFYEKMQSDKGSIPDRFSAQQFSDYHSELNMSSLELGDSALYFCASSASGLALNEQFFGPGTRLTVL.

Sample share makes this clone medium-sized. The J gene is TRBJ2-1, the V gene TRBV5-5; no clear D. The CDR3 runs 13 residues. The V and J ends lost 0 bases and 7 bases respectively, with 8 bases between them. Germline loops: CDR1 SGHKS, CDR2 YYEKEE (reference sequence). Here the CDR3 reads CASSLVAANEQFF. The DNA of the CDR3 is TGTGCCAGCAGCTTGGTGGCAGCTAATGAGCAGTTCTTC.